Listed below are T cell receptor beta chains from one sample, sequenced in a study of breast tumors, draining lymph nodes, adjacent tissues. TCRdb passed the multiplex PCR reads through MiXCR, listing each CDR3 protein once. Of about 140,000 distinct CDR3 sequences in the sample, around 24% are singletons; the top ten hold about 2.6%. Sequenced material: axillary lymph node tissue. Receptors were obtained from a female donor with breast cancer. Some clones in this sample may be carry-over from other donors' samples. The CDR3 runs from the conserved cysteine through the conserved F or W. A D gene is named only where the DNA matches it firmly. Clone size is given for some rows only: seen once, a few or many times, or a class if the clone is expanded.

TRBJ2-1 | TRBD1 | TRBV18 | many | CASSRTGSDEQFF | TGTGCCAGCTCACGGACAGGGTCGGATGAGCAGTTCTTC
TRBJ2-1 | TRBD1 | TRBV14 | many | CASSQVRSTGLNNEQFF | TGTGCCAGCAGCCAAGTACGGTCGACAGGGCTTAACAATGAGCAGTTCTTC
TRBJ1-5 | . | TRBV27 | few | CASSLSQISNQPQHF | TGTGCCAGCAGTTTATCACAAATCAGCAATCAGCCCCAGCATTTT
TRBJ2-1 | . | TRBV29-1 | many | CSVERSLNEQFF | TGCAGCGTTGAGAGGTCACTCAATGAGCAGTTCTTC
TRBJ1-2 | . | TRBV19 | many | CAPPWQDKNLNYGYTF | TGTGCCCCCCCGTGGCAGGACAAGAACCTTAACTATGGCTACACCTTC
TRBJ2-2 | TRBD2 | TRBV3-1 | few | CASSDWTSSNTGELFF | TGTGCCAGCAGCGACTGGACTAGTTCGAACACCGGGGAGCTGTTTTTT
TRBJ1-5 | . | TRBV6-1 | many | CASSADMVAPQHF | TGTGCCAGCAGTGCGGACATGGTCGCGCCCCAGCATTTT
TRBJ1-3 | . | TRBV7-2 | many | CASSLASASGNTIYF | TGTGCCAGCAGCTTAGCGTCGGCATCTGGAAACACCATATATTTT
TRBJ2-7 | TRBD2 | TRBV20-1 | many | CSARGGGSGSYEQYF | TGCAGTGCTAGGGGTGGTGGTAGCGGGAGCTACGAGCAGTACTTC
TRBJ2-2 | TRBD2 | TRBV30 | many | CAGTSGTNTGELFF | TGTGCCGGGACTAGCGGGACGAACACCGGGGAGCTGTTTTTT
TRBJ2-7 | . | TRBV6-2/TRBV6-3 | many | CASSYGFYEQYF | TGTGCCAGCAGTTATGGGTTCTACGAGCAGTACTTC
TRBJ1-5 | TRBD1 | TRBV6-1 | many | CATGRLIQGQYSNQPQHF | TGTGCCACCGGCCGATTAATTCAGGGACAGTATAGCAATCAGCCCCAGCATTTT
TRBJ2-3 | TRBD2 | TRBV7-2 | many | CASSFGGTSGRAGTDTQYF | TGTGCCAGCAGCTTTGGGGGGACTAGCGGGAGGGCCGGCACAGATACGCAGTATTTT
TRBJ2-1 | TRBD1 | TRBV20-1 | many | CSARGTGRSYNEQFF | TGCAGTGCTAGGGGGACAGGACGCTCCTACAATGAGCAGTTCTTC
TRBJ2-6 | . | TRBV11-2 | many | CASSLDSSGANVLTF | TGTGCCAGCAGCTTAGACAGCTCTGGGGCCAACGTCCTGACTTTC
TRBJ2-3 | . | TRBV7-8 | many | CASSLARPDGASTDTQYF | TGTGCCAGCAGCTTAGCTCGACCGGACGGAGCTAGCACAGATACGCAGTATTTT
TRBJ2-1 | TRBD2 | TRBV19 | many | CASSRLAGAEQFF | TGTGCCAGTAGTAGACTAGCGGGTGCTGAGCAGTTCTTC
TRBJ1-2 | TRBD1 | TRBV28 | few | CASSPPTGVYGYTF | TGTGCCAGCAGTCCCCCGACAGGGGTCTATGGCTACACCTTC
TRBJ2-7 | . | TRBV19 | many | CASSPGGSYYEQYF | TGTGCCAGTAGTCCTGGAGGGTCCTATTACGAGCAGTACTTC
TRBJ2-1 | TRBD2 | TRBV12-5 | many | CASGKLSGRIYNEQFF | TGTGCTAGTGGTAAACTTAGCGGGAGGATCTACAATGAGCAGTTCTTC
TRBJ2-7 | TRBD2 | TRBV20-1 | many | CSARVLRSGSLIAGNEQYF | TGCAGTGCTAGAGTGTTACGTAGCGGGAGCCTCATCGCGGGGAACGAGCAGTACTTC
TRBJ2-3 | . | TRBV27 | many | CASSLSGDPTDTQYF | TGTGCCAGCAGTCTTAGCGGAGACCCCACAGATACGCAGTATTTT
TRBJ2-1 | . | TRBV20-1 | . | CSARGRGDSVYNERFF | TGCAGTGCTAGGGGGAGGGGGGACTCAGTCTACAATGAGCGGTTCTTC
TRBJ2-3 | . | TRBV4-1 | many | CASSQDPWKASTDTQYF | TGCGCCAGCAGCCAAGACCCATGGAAGGCGAGCACAGATACGCAGTATTTT
TRBJ2-1 | . | TRBV9 | many | CASSAVGNEQFF | TGTGCCAGCAGCGCCGTCGGTAATGAGCAGTTCTTC
TRBJ2-5 | TRBD2 | TRBV19 | many | CASSIGGGQETQYF | TGTGCCAGTAGTATAGGGGGGGGCCAAGAGACCCAGTACTTC
TRBJ1-3 | TRBD1 | TRBV10-3 | many | CAISLTGGSGNTIYF | TGTGCCATCAGTTTGACAGGGGGCTCTGGAAACACCATATATTTT
TRBJ2-1 | TRBD2 | TRBV20-1 | many | CSARSASGSSYNEQFF | TGCAGTGCTAGGTCCGCTAGCGGAAGCTCCTACAATGAGCAGTTCTTC
TRBJ2-3 | TRBD2 | TRBV12-3/TRBV12-4 | many | CASSFDRGTWTSGGDTQYF | TGTGCCAGCAGTTTCGACAGGGGTACCTGGACTAGCGGAGGGGACACGCAGTATTTT
TRBJ2-5 | . | TRBV11-2 | . | CASSSWGRETQYF | TGTGCCAGCAGCTCTTGGGGTAGAGAGACCCAGTACTTC
TRBJ1-2 | . | TRBV3-1 | many | CASSQDGEGRGGYTF | TGTGCCAGCAGCCAAGATGGCGAGGGCCGGGGTGGCTACACCTTC
TRBJ2-5 | . | TRBV7-6 | many | CASSSLSTPGKETQYF | TGTGCCAGCAGCTCCCTATCTACCCCGGGGAAAGAGACCCAGTACTTC
TRBJ2-5 | TRBD2 | TRBV24-1 | once | CATSGASGHLGETQYF | TGTGCCACCAGTGGGGCTAGCGGACACCTGGGTGAGACCCAGTACTTC
TRBJ2-4 | . | TRBV7-2 | . | CASSPWGGGAKNIQYF | TGTGCCAGCAGCCCCTGGGGTGGCGGGGCCAAAAACATTCAGTACTTC
TRBJ1-5 | . | TRBV7-8 | many | CASSPGENQPQHF | TGTGCCAGCAGCCCCGGGGAGAATCAGCCCCAGCATTTT
TRBJ2-7 | . | TRBV12-3/TRBV12-4 | many | CASSLEGLPGSEQYF | TGTGCCAGCAGTTTAGAGGGGCTCCCGGGGTCCGAGCAGTACTTC